The 25 T cell receptor beta chains listed next were all sequenced from one sample in a study of beta chain features in type 1 diabetes. Their specific antigens are unknown. What was sequenced were expressed TCRB transcripts, since all of the isolated RNA had been reverse transcribed. Sequencing used immunoSEQ multiplex PCR; TCRdb keeps in-frame clones, though not all of them. Of some 240,000 clones listed, about a sixth are singletons. The study's findings and limits: All four CD4+ subsets from Type 1 diabetes patients carried moderately but significantly shorter TCRB CDR3s.

Sequenced sample: naive CD4+ T cells from blood. The receptors derive from a man aged 30 to 45 with type 1 diabetes.

Points on this clone: One end of the junction is discordant with germline, which a read error may explain. V is TRBV20-1 and J is TRBJ2-6, with no clear D. This CDR3 has 11 amino acids. Germline V CDR1 and CDR2: DFQATT, SNEGSKA (reference sequence). The CDR3 sequence: CSARGSEPEAF. The DNA for the CDR3 is TGCAGTGCTAGGGGATCTGAGCCTGAGGCTTTC.

The chain uses TRBV29-1 and TRBJ2-3, with D possibly TRBD2 on 5 matching bases. The CDR3 runs 14 residues. CDR1 is SQVTM and CDR2 is ANQGSEA in the germline V gene. V dropped 7 bases and J dropped 0 bases, with 14 bases sitting between them. The CDR3 is CSGGLRTSTDTQYF. The CDR3 DNA sequence: TGCAGCGGAGGATTGAGGACTAGCACAGATACGCAGTATTTT.

The chain links TRBV29-1 to TRBJ2-7, with a possible D match to TRBD1 (6 bases). This CDR3 region has 11 residues. Deletions cut 3 bases from V and 6 bases from J, with 9 bases between. Germline loops: CDR1 SQVTM, CDR2 ANQGSEA. The CDR3 reads CSVDRGGEQYF. In DNA, the CDR3 is TGCAGCGTTGACAGAGGGGGCGAGCAGTACTTC.

This clone has only a few counts. The V call is TRBV6-5, the J call TRBJ2-3, with 9 positions matching TRBD1. Per germline, CDR1 MNHEY and CDR2 SVGAGI. The CDR3 contains 15 residues. V trimming: 1 base; J trimming: 3 bases; junction bases outside the gene matches: 2. The CDR3 coding sequence is TGTGCCAGCAGTTACTTAGGACAGGGGACAGATACGCAGTATTTT. It yields the protein CASSYLGQGTDTQYF.

With respect to this clone: The sample has other DNA sequences that encode this CDR3 too. This sequence joins TRBV5-1 and TRBJ2-7; TRBD2 is a possible D gene (5 bases). There are 12 residues in the CDR3. Trimming took off 0 bases at V and 4 bases at J, with 5 bases between the two ends. Germline CDR1 reads SGHRS; CDR2 reads YFSETQ. The CDR3 DNA follows: TGCGCCAGCAGCTTGGGCGGGTACGAGCAGTACTTC. Its translation: CASSLGGYEQYF.

This clone was detected a few times. This rearrangement joins TRBV7-9 to TRBJ2-7; D is undetermined. Per the germline V gene, CDR1 is SEHNR and CDR2 is FQNEAQ (reference sequence). V shed 5 bases and J shed 6 bases, with 8 bases lying between them. CDR3 size: 11 residues. CDR3 DNA sequence: TGTGCCAGCAGCACGATAGGCGAGCAGTACTTC. This translates into CASSTIGEQYF.

This chain uses TRBV7-2 with TRBJ2-7; unclear D gene. V was pared by 3 bases and J by 3 bases, with 15 bases between. Looked up from germline, CDR1 is SGHTA and CDR2 is FQGNSA. The CDR3 covers 15 residues. The chain's CDR3 is CASSFQGRQNYEQYF. CDR3 coding DNA: TGTGCCAGCAGCTTTCAAGGACGTCAAAACTACGAGCAGTACTTC.

The gene calls are TRBV7-9 and TRBJ2-1; 10 bases align to TRBD1. CDR3 size: 15 residues. Germline trimming cut 5 bases from V and 4 bases from J; bases unmatched to any gene: 5. Germline V gives CDR1 SEHNR, CDR2 FQNEAQ (reference sequence). This CDR3 is CASSKTGGTYNEQFF. In DNA, the CDR3 is TGTGCCAGCAGCAAGACAGGGGGCACATACAATGAGCAGTTCTTC. Combining the CDR3 with reference TRBV7-9 and TRBJ2-1 gives the whole variable domain DTGVSQNPRHKITKRGQNVTFRCDPISEHNRLYWYRQTLGQGPEFLTYFQNEAQLEKSRLLSDRFSAERPKGSFSTLEIQRTEQGDSAMYLCASSKTGGTYNEQFFGPGTRLTVL.

This sequence joins TRBV2 and TRBJ2-3; D gene uncertain. Germline loops: CDR1 SNHLY, CDR2 FYNNEI. Between the trimmed V and J ends, which lost 6 bases and 3 bases, there was a span of 10 bases. CDR3 length: 13 amino acids. In DNA, the CDR3 is TGTGCCAGCAGCCAGCAGAATACAGATACGCAGTATTTT. Translating gives CASSQQNTDTQYF.

This clone was picked up a small number of times. V usage is TRBV14 and J usage is TRBJ2-1; TRBD1 agrees at 7 bases. Germline V lookup: CDR1 SGHDN, CDR2 FVKESK. V shed 4 bases and J 9 bases; nucleotides not matched to a gene: 12. CDR3 length equals 15 residues. Here the CDR3 DNA reads TGTGCCAGCAGCCCTATCGGGTTAGGGGGCGGTGAGCAGTTCTTC. Protein product: CASSPIGLGGGEQFF.

The chain uses TRBV7-2 and TRBJ2-1, with D perhaps matching TRBD2 (6 bases). Germline CDR1 and CDR2: SGHTA and FQGNSA. Trimming shortened V by 5 bases and J by 9 bases, and 14 bases separated the two germline ends. This CDR3 comprises 13 residues. The CDR3 loop reads CASSTTGRSEQFF. CDR3 bases: TGTGCCAGCAGCACCACGGGGAGGAGTGAGCAGTTCTTC.

V usage is TRBV4-2 and J usage is TRBJ2-5; 11 bases are a match to TRBD2. Germline V gene data show CDR1 as LGHNA and CDR2 as YNFKEQ. The CDR3 runs 16 residues. V shed 4 bases and J 3 bases; nucleotides not matched to a gene: 7. The DNA for the CDR3 is TGTGCCAGCAGCCCACCCGGGACTAGCGGTAAAGAGACCCAGTACTTC. The encoded protein is CASSPPGTSGKETQYF.

The V call is TRBV30, the J call TRBJ2-7, with D hard to call. The CDR3 runs to 14 residues. Trimming pared 1 base from V and 2 bases from J, leaving 12 bases between. Germline V gene data show CDR1 as GTSNPN and CDR2 as SVGIG (reference sequence). The CDR3 is CAWSGEGRTYEQYF. The CDR3 DNA is TGTGCCTGGAGTGGCGAAGGGCGAACCTACGAGCAGTACTTC.

This clone was counted a few times. The J gene is TRBJ2-6, the V gene TRBV14; no firm D call. The CDR3 sequence is 15 residues long. Germline V gene sequence: CDR1 SGHDN, CDR2 FVKESK. V was pared by 2 bases and J by 0 bases, with 5 bases between. CDR3 sequence: CASSQTNSGANVLTF. CDR3 nucleotides: TGTGCCAGCAGCCAAACGAACTCTGGGGCCAACGTCCTGACTTTC.

In nucleotides, the CDR3 is TGCGCCAGCAGCTTTCTTGGACAGGGACCCACAGATACGCAGTATTTT. Translated: CASSFLGQGPTDTQYF. The gene calls are TRBV5-1 and TRBJ2-3, with 8 bases lining up with TRBD1. J gave up 2 bases and V 2 bases, and 7 bases lay outside the gene matches. CDR1 is SGHRS, CDR2 YFSETQ, per germline. The length of the CDR3 is 16 residues.

This chain joins TRBV9 and TRBJ1-1, with D possibly being TRBD1 (5 bases). CDR3 length: 13 amino acids. Germline V lookup: CDR1 SGDLS, CDR2 YYNGEE. V lost 0 bases and J lost 12, with 15 bases in between. The CDR3 here is CASSVVGSGVSFF. CDR3 bases: TGTGCCAGCAGCGTAGTGGGTTCGGGGGTGTCTTTCTTT.

The gene calls are TRBV29-1 and TRBJ2-5; 7 bases are shared with TRBD1. The CDR3 totals 14 residues. The V and J ends lost 6 bases and 2 bases, in that order; junction bases with no gene match: 9. CDR1 is SQVTM, CDR2 ANQGSEA, per germline. The CDR3 sequence is CSVLSTGYQETQYF. The DNA of the CDR3 is TGCAGCGTCCTCTCGACAGGGTATCAAGAGACCCAGTACTTC.

In its sample, this clone was seen a few times. The sample carries other DNA sequences with the same CDR3. The J gene is TRBJ2-7, the V gene TRBV18; 7 bases map to TRBD1. The CDR3 extends over 12 amino acids. Germline lookup yields CDR1 KGHSH and CDR2 LQKENI. Germline trimming cut 3 bases from V and 5 bases from J; bases unmatched to any gene: 1. CDR3 protein: CASSPDRDEQYF. As DNA, the CDR3 is TGTGCCAGCTCACCTGACAGGGACGAGCAGTACTTC.

This clone has a handful of counts. Distinct nucleotide sequences in the sample also encode this CDR3. The chain couples TRBV28 to TRBJ2-5; 8 bases align to TRBD1. CDR1 and CDR2 from the germline V gene are MDHEN and SYDVKM. V shed 5 bases, J shed 2 bases, and the junction held 4 bases outside the gene matches. The CDR3 length is 14 residues. The CDR3 protein is CASSPGGRQETQYF. CDR3 DNA: TGTGCCAGCAGTCCAGGGGGCAGGCAAGAGACCCAGTACTTC. The entire variable domain, with the rest obtained from reference TRBV28 and TRBJ2-5, is as follows: DVKVTQSSRYLVKRTGEKVFLECVQDMDHENMFWYRQDPGLGLRLIYFSYDVKMKEKGDIPEGYSVSREKKERFSLILESASTNQTSMYLCASSPGGRQETQYFGPGTRLLVL.

This clone showed up just a few times. The V gene is TRBV4-3, the J gene TRBJ2-5; D unclear. The CDR3 sequence is 14 residues long. The V gene lost 0 bases and the J gene lost 4 bases, with 9 bases spanning the gap. The germline V gene encodes CDR1 LGHNA and CDR2 YSLEER. In DNA form, the CDR3 reads TGCGCCAGCAGCCAAGATCGGCTAGGAGAGACCCAGTACTTC. This gives the protein CASSQDRLGETQYF.

This chain joins TRBV7-9 and TRBJ2-3, with D perhaps being TRBD1 or TRBD2 (5 bases each). This CDR3 is 16 amino acids long. With 5 bases removed from V and 3 bases from J, the gap between germline ends came to 18 bases. CDR1 SEHNR and CDR2 FQNEAQ come from the germline V gene (reference sequence). The chain's CDR3 is CASSSRDGLGTDTQYF. For the CDR3, the DNA is TGTGCCAGCAGCAGCCGGGACGGATTGGGTACAGATACGCAGTATTTT.

J is TRBJ2-5 and V is TRBV25-1; 8 nucleotides align to TRBD1. The length of the CDR3 is 16 residues. In germline, CDR1 is MGHDK, CDR2 SYGVNS. V shed 0 bases and J 1 base; nucleotides not matched to a gene: 4. The CDR3 region has the DNA TGTGCCAGCAGTGAATATCCCCAGGGGGCCCAAGAGACCCAGTACTTC. This codes for CASSEYPQGAQETQYF.

Comment on this clone: The junction does not match germline at one end; this may be a read error. The rearrangement joins TRBV25-1 to TRBJ2-7, with D perhaps matching TRBD2 (5 bases). The germline CDR1 and CDR2 sequences are MGHDK and SYGVNS. This CDR3 comprises 11 residues. CDR3 in DNA: TGTGCCAGCAGTGAAAGCGGCCCCCCGCACTTC. Residues: CASSESGPPHF.

The chain carries TRBV30 and TRBJ1-2, with D unresolved. Deletions cut 4 bases from V and 10 bases from J, with 13 bases between. Germline V gene data show CDR1 as GTSNPN and CDR2 as SVGIG (reference sequence). This CDR3 has 11 residues. The CDR3 reads CAWNLGLNYTF. CDR3 bases: TGTGCCTGGAATCTGGGGTTAAACTACACCTTC. Based on the CDR3 plus reference TRBV30 and TRBJ1-2, the full variable domain is SQTIHQWPATLVQPVGSPLSLECTVEGTSNPNLYWYRQAAGRGLQLLFYSVGIGQISSEVPQNLSASRPQDRQFILSSKKLLLSDSGFYLCAWNLGLNYTFGSGTRLTVV.

The chain combines TRBV7-9 with TRBJ2-3, with D possibly TRBD1 on 6 matching bases. CDR1 and CDR2 (germline): SEHNR, FQNEAQ (reference sequence). Trimming left V 5 bases short and J 1 base short, with 13 bases between. The CDR3 spans 15 residues. In DNA form, the CDR3 reads TGTGCCAGCAGCCCGAACAGGGCTGGCACAGATACGCAGTATTTT. Translation gives CASSPNRAGTDTQYF. The variable domain in full, with the rest retrieved from reference TRBV7-9 and TRBJ2-3, is DTGVSQNPRHKITKRGQNVTFRCDPISEHNRLYWYRQTLGQGPEFLTYFQNEAQLEKSRLLSDRFSAERPKGSFSTLEIQRTEQGDSAMYLCASSPNRAGTDTQYFGPGTRLTVL.